Listed below are T cell receptor beta chains from one sample, sequenced in a study of T cell responses to AZD1222 COVID-19 vaccine. TCRdb's table, derived via immunoSEQ multiplex PCR, lists solely in-frame clones and lacks some. Here the sample spans about 160,000 clones, 92% being singletons. This material consisted of peripheral blood, taken on day 0 of MenACWY control vaccination. These receptors came from an adult in good health. CDR3s include the opening cysteine and the closing phenylalanine or tryptophan. D genes are given only for firm matches. Clone size is given for some rows only: seen once, a few or many times, or a class if the clone is expanded.

>TRBV10-3|16|NA|TRBJ2-7|NA
TGTGCCATCAGTGAGTTGGCGGGATCAAGACGGTACGAGCAGTACTTC
CAISELAGSRRYEQYF
>TRBV5-4|15|NA|TRBJ1-6|NA
TGTGCCAGCAGCGGGGGATCCCCAGGTCTTTCACCCCTCCACTTT
CASSGGSPGLSPLHF
>TRBV4-2|17|NA|TRBJ1-6|NA
TGTGCCAGCAGCCAAGTCGAGCGTAGCTCCTATAATTCACCCCTCCACTTT
CASSQVERSSYNSPLHF
>TRBV12-3/TRBV12-4|12|NA|TRBJ1-5|once
TGTGCCAGCAACGTGGGAAGCCAGCCCCAGCATTTT
CASNVGSQPQHF
>TRBV28|12|NA|TRBJ1-2|NA
TGTGCCAGCAGTTTATTGGGAAATGGCTACACCTTC
CASSLLGNGYTF
>TRBV30|12|NA|TRBJ2-7|NA
TGTGCCGGGGAGGACGGGACCTACGAGCAGTACTTC
CAGEDGTYEQYF
>TRBV15|15|NA|TRBJ2-7|once
TGTGCCACCAGCAGAGAGGGACATCCTACCTACGAGCAGTACTTC
CATSREGHPTYEQYF
>TRBV6-5|14|TRBD1|TRBJ2-1|NA
TGTGCCAGCAGCCCCGGACAGGGGAGAAGTGAGCAGTTCTTC
CASSPGQGRSEQFF
>TRBV5-1|15|TRBD1|TRBJ2-7|NA
TGCGCCAGCAGCTGGGGGACAGGGGTTAGCTACGAGCAGTACTTC
CASSWGTGVSYEQYF
>TRBV7-6|16|TRBD1|TRBJ1-1|NA
TGTGCCAGCAGCCAGAGGGCAGGGGGTCTGAACACTGAAGCTTTCTTT
CASSQRAGGLNTEAFF
>TRBV10-1|13|TRBD1|TRBJ1-2|NA
TGCGCCAGCAGTAGAACAGGGGGCTATGGCTACACCTTC
CASSRTGGYGYTF
>TRBV7-9|13|NA|TRBJ2-5|NA
TGTGCCAGCAGCTTAGATGGGCAAGAGACCCAGTACTTC
CASSLDGQETQYF
>TRBV6-5|15|TRBD1|TRBJ1-2|NA
TGTGCCAGCTACCCGCAAGGGGGCGCCCACTATGGCTACACCTTC
CASYPQGGAHYGYTF
>TRBV6-2/TRBV6-3|12|NA|TRBJ1-5|NA
TGTGCCAGCAGCCTTGGACATCAGCCCCAGCATTTT
CASSLGHQPQHF
>TRBV19|16|TRBD1|TRBJ1-2|NA
TGTGCCAGTAGCCCCTCCCCGACAGGGACTCTCTCTGGCTACACCTTC
CASSPSPTGTLSGYTF
>TRBV28|14|NA|TRBJ1-5|NA
TGTGCCAGTTACAGGGCGGCTAGCAATCAGCCCCAGCATTTT
CASYRAASNQPQHF
>TRBV9|13|NA|TRBJ1-3|NA
TGTGCCAGCAGCGTAGCTCCTGGAAACACCATATATTTT
CASSVAPGNTIYF
>TRBV3-1/TRBV3-2|11|NA|TRBJ2-1|NA
TGTGCCAGCACCTTGGGGGATGAGCAGTTCTTC
CASTLGDEQFF
>TRBV7-3|15|NA|TRBJ2-1|NA
TGTGCCAGCAGCTTAAGCGGGGGACAACACAATGAGCAGTTCTTC
CASSLSGGQHNEQFF
>TRBV11-3|13|NA|TRBJ1-1|NA
TGTGCCAGCAGCTTAGAACGGGACACTGAAGCTTTCTTT
CASSLERDTEAFF
>TRBV9|20|TRBD2|TRBJ2-3|NA
TGTGCCAGCAGTCCCCGGCGTGACCTAGCGGGAGTTTTAGGCACAGATACGCAGTATTTT
CASSPRRDLAGVLGTDTQYF
>TRBV2|13|NA|TRBJ2-7|few
TGTGCCAGCAGTGAGTCGGCCGACTACGAGCAGTACTTC
CASSESADYEQYF
>TRBV10-3|13|TRBD1|TRBJ1-2|NA
TGTGCCGTCAGACAGGGGGGACCCTATGGCTACACCTTC
CAVRQGGPYGYTF
>TRBV27|13|NA|TRBJ1-2|NA
TGTGCCAGCAGTTTATCAGGACTCGATGGCTACACCTTC
CASSLSGLDGYTF
>TRBV24-1|15|TRBD1|TRBJ1-4|once
TGTGCCACCAGTGCCCCGGAGACAGGGAATGAAAAACTGTTTTTT
CATSAPETGNEKLFF
>TRBV6-2/TRBV6-3|15|TRBD1|TRBJ1-4|NA
TGTGCCAGCAGCTCGGACAGGGTCCTTGGGGAAAAACTGTTTTTT
CASSSDRVLGEKLFF
>TRBV5-5|15|TRBD1|TRBJ1-2|few
TGTGCCAGCAGCTTGGCATACAGGGGGCGAGATGGCTACACCTTC
CASSLAYRGRDGYTF
>TRBV7-2|15|TRBD1|TRBJ1-5|NA
TGTGCCAGCAGTCTTAGACAGGGGAGCAATCAGCCCCAGCATTTT
CASSLRQGSNQPQHF
>TRBV2|11|NA|TRBJ2-2|NA
TGTGCCAGCAGCGTTACCGGGGAGCTGTTTTTT
CASSVTGELFF
>TRBV2|10|NA|TRBJ1-1|NA
TGTGCCACCACGGGCGGTGAAGCTTTCTTT
CATTGGEAFF
>TRBV30|13|NA|TRBJ2-5|NA
TGTGCCTGGAGCCAGACAGCGCAAGAGACCCAGTACTTC
CAWSQTAQETQYF
>TRBV19|13|NA|TRBJ2-3|few
TGTGCCAGTAGCCCCCGGACCTCGGATACGCAGTATTTT
CASSPRTSDTQYF
>TRBV5-6|16|TRBD2|TRBJ2-7|NA
TGTGCCAGCAGCTTTCGGACTAGCGGGAGGTTATACGAGCAGTACTTC
CASSFRTSGRLYEQYF
>TRBV24-1|14|NA|TRBJ1-2|once
TGTGCCACCAGCGGCGGGACCACTAACTATGGCTACACCTTC
CATSGGTTNYGYTF
>TRBV21-1|17|NA|TRBJ1-3|NA
TGTGCCAGCAGCAATCAACCGAGGGAAAGGTCTGGAAACACCATATATTTT
CASSNQPRERSGNTIYF
>TRBV13|13|TRBD2|TRBJ2-7|NA
TGTGCCAGCAGCTTGGGACTAGGATGGGAGCAGTACTTC
CASSLGLGWEQYF
>TRBV7-8|11|TRBD1|TRBJ2-7|NA
TGTGCCAGCAGCTCCTCGGGACAGGGAGACTTC
CASSSSGQGDF